The rows below give T cell receptor beta chains drawn from one sample of a study of OX40 agonist ivuxolimab in advanced cancers. Here immunoSEQ multiplex PCR was the method, and the copy in TCRdb shows in-frame clones only, minus some. Here the sample spans around 74,000 clones, approximately 80% being singletons. The source material was CD4+ or CD8+ T cells sorted from blood, sampled in a trial of the OX40 agonist ivuxolimab. The receptors derive from an adult with an advanced solid tumor such as melanoma, head and neck, liver or kidney cancer. CDR3s include the opening cysteine and the closing phenylalanine or tryptophan. A D gene is named only where the DNA matches it firmly. Only part of the rows carry a size: once, few, many, or a class if the clone is expanded.

j_call v_call clone_size d_call cdr3_aa cdr3_nt
TRBJ1-4 TRBV28 . . CAVRHFNEKLFF TGTGCCGTACGGCACTTTAATGAAAAACTGTTTTTT
TRBJ2-7 TRBV7-2 once . CASSPYWDPGYEQYF TGTGCCAGCAGCCCCTACTGGGACCCCGGCTACGAGCAGTACTTC
TRBJ2-1 TRBV28 . . CASSRGAVREQFF TGTGCCAGCAGTCGGGGGGCCGTGAGGGAGCAGTTCTTC
TRBJ1-2 TRBV7-2 . . CASSQRADYGYTF TGTGCCAGCAGCCAGCGGGCCGACTATGGCTACACCTTC
TRBJ2-7 TRBV28 . TRBD2 CASSFSGSSYEQYF TGTGCCAGCAGTTTTAGCGGGAGCTCCTACGAGCAGTACTTC
TRBJ1-2 TRBV28 . TRBD1 CASSIIQGASDYGYTF TGTGCCAGCAGTATTATTCAGGGGGCGAGCGACTATGGCTACACCTTC
TRBJ1-2 TRBV5-4 . . CASSLDIGLVGYTF TGTGCCAGCAGCTTGGATATAGGACTGGTTGGCTACACCTTC
TRBJ1-1 TRBV27 . . CASSLWGSEAFF TGTGCCAGCAGTTTGTGGGGGTCGGAAGCTTTCTTT
TRBJ2-1 TRBV5-5 once . CASSLDLGTDFF TGTGCCAGCAGCTTGGACCTCGGGACTGACTTCTTC
TRBJ1-6 TRBV30 . . CAWSGKSSYNSPLHF TGTGCCTGGAGTGGGAAGAGCTCCTATAATTCACCCCTCCACTTT
TRBJ2-3 TRBV7-3 . . CASSFAGGGADTQYF TGTGCCAGCAGCTTCGCCGGCGGGGGCGCAGATACGCAGTATTTT
TRBJ1-5 TRBV18 . TRBD1 CASSPGTGGNQPQHF TGTGCCAGCTCACCTGGGACAGGGGGAAATCAGCCCCAGCATTTT
TRBJ2-7 TRBV4-3 . . CASSQVSGDNYEQYF TGCGCCAGCAGCCAAGTTTCGGGCGACAACTACGAGCAGTACTTC
TRBJ1-1 TRBV11-1 . . CASSRGEAIANTEAFF TGTGCCAGCAGTAGAGGCGAGGCAATCGCTAACACTGAAGCTTTCTTT
TRBJ2-2 TRBV7-9 . . CASSPAAITGELFF TGTGCCAGCAGCCCCGCTGCGATTACCGGGGAGCTGTTTTTT
TRBJ2-6 TRBV19 . TRBD2 CASSIDGRASGANVLTF TGTGCCAGTAGTATAGATGGGAGGGCCTCTGGGGCCAACGTCCTGACTTTC
TRBJ1-2 TRBV10-3 . . CAISEPGSYGYTF TGTGCCATCAGTGAGCCCGGTTCATATGGCTACACCTTC
TRBJ2-5 TRBV7-8 . . CASSSMARLVTQYF TGTGCCAGCAGCTCCATGGCGCGCCTTGTGACCCAGTACTTC
TRBJ1-2 TRBV28 . . CASNVNLNYGYTF TGTGCCAGCAACGTCAATCTTAACTATGGCTACACCTTC
TRBJ2-2 TRBV28 . . CASSLWTTNTGELFF TGTGCCAGCAGTTTATGGACCACGAACACCGGGGAGCTGTTTTTT
TRBJ2-1 TRBV15 . . CATSRDGSGGVDNEQFF TGTGCCACCAGCAGAGATGGAAGCGGTGGGGTTGACAATGAGCAGTTCTTC
TRBJ2-7 TRBV2 . . CASAPDRLTYEQYF TGTGCCAGCGCGCCCGACAGGCTTACATACGAGCAGTACTTC
TRBJ1-2 TRBV10-3 once TRBD1 CAISVAGGRDYGYTF TGTGCCATCAGTGTAGCAGGGGGTAGGGACTATGGCTACACCTTC
TRBJ1-2 TRBV7-2 . . CASSLAGNPQNYGYTF TGTGCCAGCAGCTTAGCGGGAAACCCGCAAAACTATGGCTACACCTTC
TRBJ2-5 TRBV9 . . CASSVKGMQETQYF TGTGCCAGCAGCGTAAAGGGCATGCAAGAGACCCAGTACTTC
TRBJ2-5 TRBV5-6 . TRBD2 CASSLGLLAGVRETQYF TGTGCCAGCAGCTTGGGGCTACTAGCGGGGGTGCGGGAGACCCAGTACTTC
TRBJ2-1 TRBV7-9 . . CASSLPGDEQFF TGTGCCAGCAGCCTCCCGGGTGATGAGCAGTTCTTC
TRBJ1-2 TRBV6-1 . . CASSLQGIGYTF TGTGCCAGCAGCCTACAGGGAATTGGCTACACCTTC
TRBJ1-5 TRBV18 . . CASSPRGGYSNQPQHF TGTGCCAGCTCACCACGAGGAGGGTATAGCAATCAGCCCCAGCATTTT
TRBJ2-2 TRBV25-1 . TRBD1 CASSGGQGWGGELFF TGTGCCAGCAGTGGGGGACAGGGGTGGGGCGGGGAGCTGTTTTTT
TRBJ1-5 TRBV19 . TRBD1 CASKTDRVSNQPQHF TGTGCCAGTAAGACGGACAGGGTTAGCAATCAGCCCCAGCATTTT
TRBJ1-2 TRBV5-1 . TRBD1 CASSTGQGDIGGYTF TGCGCCAGCAGCACAGGACAGGGTGATATAGGTGGCTACACCTTC
TRBJ2-6 TRBV5-1 . . CASSLVGQGQSGANVLTF TGCGCCAGCAGCTTGGTAGGGCAGGGCCAATCTGGGGCCAACGTCCTGACTTTC
TRBJ2-7 TRBV6-6 . . CASSPRVAYEQYF TGTGCCAGCAGTCCCAGGGTCGCCTACGAGCAGTACTTC
TRBJ2-1 TRBV6-6 . . CASSYSYEQFF TGTGCCAGCAGTTACTCGTACGAGCAGTTCTTC
TRBJ2-1 TRBV29-1 . . CSVYFNEQFF TGCAGCGTTTATTTCAATGAGCAGTTCTTC
TRBJ2-3 TRBV5-1 . TRBD2 CASGLAGGDTQYF TGCGCCAGCGGGCTAGCGGGGGGAGATACGCAGTATTTT
TRBJ2-7 TRBV9 . TRBD1 CASSVGVGRGSVEQYF TGTGCCAGCAGCGTAGGAGTCGGCAGGGGGTCGGTCGAGCAGTACTTC
TRBJ2-3 TRBV14 . . CASSPRDRATDTQYF TGTGCCAGCAGCCCCCGGGATAGGGCCACAGATACGCAGTATTTT
TRBJ2-7 TRBV7-3 . . CASSSERFYAYEQYF TGTGCCAGCAGCTCAGAGCGGTTTTATGCCTACGAGCAGTACTTC
TRBJ2-3 TRBV5-1 . TRBD1 CASSLGQGPDTQYF TGCGCCAGCAGCTTGGGACAGGGCCCAGATACGCAGTATTTT
TRBJ1-2 TRBV25-1 . . CASSDRGRRVNYGYTF TGTGCCAGCAGTGATCGCGGACGGAGGGTCAACTATGGCTACACCTTC
TRBJ2-2 TRBV7-2 . . CASSLGNTGELFF TGTGCCAGCAGCTTAGGGAACACCGGGGAGCTGTTTTTT
TRBJ1-5 TRBV10-3 . TRBD1 CAISSQGALDQPQHF TGTGCCATCAGTTCACAGGGGGCTCTTGATCAGCCCCAGCATTTT
TRBJ1-2 TRBV6-1 . . CASSPLEGANYGYTF TGTGCCAGCAGCCCTCTCGAGGGGGCTAACTATGGCTACACCTTC
TRBJ2-1 TRBV28 . . CASSWGYSYNEQFF TGTGCCAGCAGTTGGGGCTACTCCTACAATGAGCAGTTCTTC